These 20 T cell receptor beta chains were sequenced from one sample in a study of cytomegalovirus exposure and HLA in healthy donors. Primers: 60 Vbeta forward and 13 Jbeta reverse. TCRdb's table, derived via immunoSEQ multiplex PCR, lists solely in-frame clones and lacks some. The sample shows about 150,000 clones, roughly 60% of them seen only once. The sequenced sample was PBMCs. Source of these receptors: a woman aged 40 to 49 in good health and CMV-seronegative.

This chain links TRBV29-1 with TRBJ1-2, with D uncertain. Trimming cost V 4 bases and J 2 bases, with 8 bases left between them. This CDR3 is built from 12 residues. Germline loops: CDR1 SQVTM, CDR2 ANQGSEA. The CDR3 sequence: CSVARRNYGYTF. The CDR3 DNA reads TGCAGCGTTGCCAGGAGGAACTATGGCTACACCTTC.

V is TRBV19 and J is TRBJ2-7; D ambiguous. Deletions cut 4 bases from V and 3 bases from J, with 16 bases between. The CDR3 length is 15 residues. The germline CDR1 and CDR2 sequences are LNHDA and SQIVND (reference sequence). The CDR3 sequence is CASSKVGGVGYEQYF. CDR3 nucleotides: TGTGCCAGTAGTAAGGTCGGCGGTGTAGGCTACGAGCAGTACTTC.

This clone showed up just once. This chain links TRBV5-1 with TRBJ1-1; TRBD1 is a possible D gene (6 bases). This CDR3 has 15 residues. The germline V and J ends were trimmed by 4 bases and 2 bases, with 15 bases remaining between them. Germline values: CDR1 SGHRS, CDR2 YFSETQ. The CDR3 region has the DNA TGCGCCAGCAGCCTTGGGGGGGGGCGAAACACTGAAGCTTTCTTT. Amino acids: CASSLGGGRNTEAFF.

The chain links TRBV27 to TRBJ1-4, with a tentative D call TRBD1 (5 bases). CDR3 length: 14 residues. V was cut by 2 bases and J by 8 bases, with 12 bases left in between. Germline V CDR1 and CDR2: MNHEY, SMNVEV (reference sequence). CDR3 DNA: TGTGCCAGCAGTTTAGTAGGGGCAAACGAAAAACTGTTTTTT. It is translated as CASSLVGANEKLFF.

Here the CDR3 DNA reads TGTGCCAGCAGCCCTGACAGGCGATTTCAGGACGAGCAGTACTTC. This gives the protein CASSPDRRFQDEQYF. The chain is built from TRBV9 and TRBJ2-7; a weak D match, TRBD1 (6 bases). Germline loops: CDR1 SGDLS, CDR2 YYNGEE. The V and J ends lost 4 bases and 5 bases respectively, with 19 bases between them. The CDR3 is 15 amino acids.

CDR3 residues: CASSPKIEVTEAFF. As DNA, the CDR3 is TGCGCCAGCAGCCCCAAAATTGAGGTTACTGAAGCTTTCTTT. The chain couples TRBV5-1 to TRBJ1-1; D gene unclear. Germline V gene data show CDR1 as SGHRS and CDR2 as YFSETQ. This CDR3 spans 14 amino acids. V shed 4 bases and J shed 5 bases, with 15 bases lying between them.

The CDR3 sequence is CASSRGTDSPLHF. The CDR3 bases are TGTGCCAGTTCCAGGGGAACGGATTCACCCCTCCACTTT. The chain recombines TRBV19 with TRBJ1-6, with D possibly matching TRBD1 (6 bases). This CDR3 contains 13 residues. CDR1 and CDR2 from the germline V gene are LNHDA and SQIVND (reference sequence). Deletions cut 8 bases from V and 8 bases from J, with 13 bases between. Using reference TRBV19 and TRBJ1-6 for the parts outside the CDR3, the full variable domain is DGGITQSPKYLFRKEGQNVTLSCEQNLNHDAMYWYRQDPGQGLRLIYYSQIVNDFQKGDIAEGYSVSREKKESFPLTVTSAQKNPTAFYLCASSRGTDSPLHFGNGTRLTVT.

The rearrangement links TRBV27 to TRBJ1-2; TRBD1 matches 7 bases. The CDR3 is made up of 15 amino acids. Germline V gene lookup returns CDR1 MNHEY and CDR2 SMNVEV (reference sequence). V was clipped by 5 bases and J by 4 bases; unmatched bases: 10. CDR3 sequence reads: CASSHGTVSLYGYTF. CDR3 DNA sequence: TGTGCCAGCAGTCACGGGACAGTAAGTCTCTATGGCTACACCTTC.

The genes are TRBV25-1 and TRBJ1-5; weak D call: TRBD1 (5 bases). The germline V and J ends were trimmed by 2 bases and 6 bases, with 11 bases remaining between them. The CDR3 runs 14 residues. The germline CDR1 and CDR2 sequences are MGHDK and SYGVNS. CDR3 DNA: TGTGCCAGCAGTGAAGGGGGGTTGGGTCAGCCCCAGCATTTT. It translates to CASSEGGLGQPQHF. The full variable domain, rest sourced from reference TRBV25-1 and TRBJ1-5, is EADIYQTPRYLVIGTGKKITLECSQTMGHDKMYWYQQDPGMELHLIHYSYGVNSTEKGDLSSESTVSRIRTEHFPLTLESARPSHTSQYLCASSEGGLGQPQHFGDGTRLSIL.

The chain employs TRBV10-3 and TRBJ2-1; 7 positions agree with TRBD2. The ends lost 4 bases at V and 1 base at J; junction bases unmatched: 1. Germline V CDR1 and CDR2: ENHRY, SYGVKD. The CDR3 is 14 amino acids. CDR3 nucleotides: TGTGCCATCAGTGCGGGGGGTTCCTACAATGAGCAGTTCTTC. Protein product: CAISAGGSYNEQFF.

The V and J genes are TRBV28 and TRBJ2-6; D is ambiguous. Trimming removed 6 bases from V and 0 bases from J, with 9 bases in between. CDR1 and CDR2 (germline): MDHEN, SYDVKM. CDR3 size: 15 residues. As DNA, the CDR3 is TGTGCCAGCAGCCTCACAGTCTCTGGGGCCAACGTCCTGACTTTC. Translation: CASSLTVSGANVLTF.

This clone appeared a few times. The V and J genes are TRBV2 and TRBJ2-5; tentative D call: TRBD1 (6 bases). Germline V gene sequence: CDR1 SNHLY, CDR2 FYNNEI. V was trimmed by 1 base and J by 13 bases, leaving 16 bases between them. There are 13 residues in the CDR3. The CDR3 sequence: CASSEEMDSASYF. CDR3 bases: TGTGCCAGCAGTGAAGAGATGGACAGCGCCTCGTACTTC.

This clone appeared a few times. The chain uses TRBV27 and TRBJ1-2; 9 nucleotides line up with TRBD1. Germline-derived CDR1 and CDR2 are MNHEY and SMNVEV (reference sequence). The CDR3 contains 16 residues. V gave up 0 bases and J gave up 2 bases; unmatched junction bases: 4. The DNA for the CDR3 is TGTGCCAGCAGTTTATCCACGGACAGGGGAAACTATGGCTACACCTTC. Translation gives CASSLSTDRGNYGYTF.

V gene TRBV25-1 combines with J gene TRBJ2-1, with a tentative D call TRBD2 (5 bases). Germline V gives CDR1 MGHDK, CDR2 SYGVNS. Trimming stripped 4 bases from V and 14 bases from J, with 18 bases between. The CDR3 is made up of 13 amino acids. CDR3 in DNA: TGTGCCAGCAGTGCGAAGCTCCGGGATGCTGAGTTCTTC. As protein: CASSAKLRDAEFF.

The gene calls are TRBV30 and TRBJ2-1; D may be TRBD1 (6 bases). V was clipped by 6 bases and J by 5 bases, with 17 bases between them. CDR1 and CDR2 (germline): GTSNPN, SVGIG (reference sequence). The CDR3 consists of 14 residues. The CDR3 sequence: CACRVQGSNNEQFF. CDR3 coding DNA: TGTGCCTGCCGAGTACAGGGTTCGAACAATGAGCAGTTCTTC.

This clone was counted a single time. This chain uses TRBV27 with TRBJ2-3; 8 nucleotides match TRBD1. The V gene end was trimmed by 6 bases and the J gene end by 6 bases; junction bases not matched to a gene: 5. This CDR3 spans 13 amino acids. In germline, CDR1 is MNHEY, CDR2 SMNVEV (reference sequence). The CDR3 reads CASRLNRGDTQYF. The DNA for the CDR3 is TGTGCCAGCAGGCTCAACAGGGGGGATACGCAGTATTTT.

The V call is TRBV5-1, the J call TRBJ2-5; 7 bases align to TRBD1. The V and J ends lost 3 bases and 1 base, in that order; junction bases with no gene match: 0. Germline V gene lookup returns CDR1 SGHRS and CDR2 YFSETQ. CDR3 length: 13 amino acids. The CDR3 loop is CASSWDSQETQYF. The CDR3 nucleotides read TGCGCCAGCAGCTGGGACAGCCAAGAGACCCAGTACTTC.

This clone has a handful of counts. The gene calls are TRBV5-1 and TRBJ2-3; D is uncertain. The CDR3 runs to 14 residues. Germline loops: CDR1 SGHRS, CDR2 YFSETQ. Trimming removed 0 bases from V and 2 bases from J, with 7 bases in between. The chain's CDR3 is CASSLDLATDTQYF. The CDR3, as DNA: TGCGCCAGCAGCTTGGACCTGGCCACAGATACGCAGTATTTT.

The J gene is TRBJ2-6, the V gene TRBV28; no clear D. V dropped 2 bases and J dropped 0 bases, with 11 bases sitting between them. This CDR3 comprises 17 residues. Germline values: CDR1 MDHEN, CDR2 SYDVKM. Here the CDR3 reads CASSLGQATSGANVLTF. For the CDR3, the DNA is TGTGCCAGCAGTTTAGGGCAGGCGACCTCTGGGGCCAACGTCCTGACTTTC.

The sample holds one count of this clone. The J gene is TRBJ1-2, the V gene TRBV4-2, with D tentatively TRBD1 (6 bases). This CDR3 has 16 amino acids. Trimming removed 2 bases from V and 5 bases from J, with 18 bases in between. Germline loops: CDR1 LGHNA, CDR2 YNFKEQ. The CDR3 is CASSQQGSPIEYGYTF. The CDR3, as DNA: TGTGCCAGCAGCCAACAGGGGTCCCCCATCGAATATGGCTACACCTTC.